The 16 T cell receptor beta chains below all came from one sample that was sequenced in a study of OX40 agonist ivuxolimab in advanced cancers. Sequencing was performed with immunoSEQ multiplex PCR; in TCRdb, only in-frame clones are kept and a portion is missing. Of about 64,000 clones detected, approximately 90% appear once; the ten largest clones hold 2.8%. The specimen comprised CD4+ or CD8+ T cells sorted from blood, sampled in a trial of the OX40 agonist ivuxolimab. Every receptor here comes from an adult with an advanced solid tumor such as melanoma, head and neck, liver or kidney cancer.

V is TRBV4-1 and J is TRBJ2-1; no clear D. The CDR3 contains 16 residues. Germline V lookup: CDR1 MGHRA, CDR2 YSYEKL. V lost 1 base, J lost 9 bases, and 19 bases lay in between. This CDR3 reads CASSQANLITPGEQFF. CDR3 DNA: TGCGCCAGCAGCCAAGCGAACCTTATCACCCCCGGTGAGCAGTTCTTC.

The CDR3, as DNA: TGTGCCAGCAGTGATCTTAGCAGGAACTATGGCTACACCTTC. This codes for CASSDLSRNYGYTF. The gene calls are TRBV2 and TRBJ1-2; unclear D gene. The CDR3 runs to 14 residues. Looked up from germline, CDR1 is SNHLY and CDR2 is FYNNEI. The germline V and J ends were trimmed by 3 bases and 2 bases, with 10 bases remaining between them.

CDR3: CASNGATGELFF. CDR3 sequence (DNA): TGTGCCAGCAACGGTGCAACCGGGGAGCTGTTTTTT. The chain joins TRBV28 to TRBJ2-2; no firm D call. Germline V CDR1 and CDR2: MDHEN, SYDVKM. The CDR3 spans 12 residues. Trimming removed 7 bases at V and 5 bases at J, with 8 bases between.

This clone has a single count. The J gene is TRBJ2-7, the V gene TRBV19; D may be TRBD2 (6 bases). V lost 7 bases, J lost 3 bases, and 13 bases lay in between. The CDR3 totals 13 residues. Looked up from germline, CDR1 is LNHDA and CDR2 is SQIVND (reference sequence). The CDR3 protein is CASKAGQLYEQYF. For the CDR3, the DNA is TGTGCCAGTAAGGCGGGGCAGCTCTACGAGCAGTACTTC.

The chain couples TRBV14 to TRBJ2-7; D gene uncertain. V lost 4 bases and J lost 2, with 6 bases in between. Germline V CDR1 and CDR2: SGHDN, FVKESK. This CDR3 spans 12 amino acids. The CDR3 is CASSPTPYEQYF. For the CDR3, the DNA is TGTGCCAGCAGCCCGACACCCTACGAGCAGTACTTC. Based on the CDR3 plus reference TRBV14 and TRBJ2-7, the full variable domain is EAGVTQFPSHSVIEKGQTVTLRCDPISGHDNLYWYRRVMGKEIKFLLHFVKESKQDESGMPNNRFLAERTGGTYSTLKVQPAELEDSGVYFCASSPTPYEQYFGPGTRLTVT.

This clone was seen once. The chain employs TRBV6-1 and TRBJ1-1; D remains unclear. The CDR3 runs to 15 residues. The V end was cut by 4 bases, the J end by 8 bases, with 20 bases between. Germline V gene data show CDR1 as MNHNS and CDR2 as SASEGT. The CDR3 DNA follows: TGTGCCAGCAGTGGAGGTGGGGAACCAGAACTAGAAGCTTTCTTT. This codes for CASSGGGEPELEAFF.

The chain links TRBV6-1 to TRBJ1-2; the D is unclear. With 4 bases removed from V and 4 bases from J, the gap between germline ends came to 13 bases. Germline lookup yields CDR1 MNHNS and CDR2 SASEGT. The CDR3 runs to 14 residues. DNA for the CDR3: TGTGCCAGCAGTGTATCCCAGGCGGTCTATGGCTACACCTTC. It translates to CASSVSQAVYGYTF.

The chain joins TRBV28 to TRBJ2-5, with TRBD2 as a possible D gene (6 bases). CDR3 size: 14 residues. The germline V gene has CDR1 MDHEN and CDR2 SYDVKM. The V end lost 3 bases, the J end lost 4 bases, and 12 bases lay between the germline ends. The CDR3 here is CASSFGSRPETQYF. The CDR3 DNA follows: TGTGCCAGCAGTTTCGGGAGTCGGCCAGAGACCCAGTACTTC.

The chain has TRBV5-1 and TRBJ2-2; D ambiguous. CDR1 and CDR2 (germline): SGHRS, YFSETQ. This CDR3 is 14 amino acids long. Deletions cut 0 bases from V and 2 bases from J, with 5 bases between. CDR3 DNA sequence: TGCGCCAGCAGCTTGGCACGTAACACCGGGGAGCTGTTTTTT. It codes for CASSLARNTGELFF. Complete variable domain (other parts from reference TRBV5-1 and TRBJ2-2): KAGVTQTPRYLIKTRGQQVTLSCSPISGHRSVSWYQQTPGQGLQFLFEYFSETQRNKGNFPGRFSGRQFSNSRSEMNVSTLELGDSALYLCASSLARNTGELFFGEGSRLTVL.

The chain is built from TRBV29-1 and TRBJ2-3; unclear D gene. The CDR3 sequence is 13 residues long. Trimming shortened V by 4 bases and J by 11 bases, and 19 bases separated the two germline ends. Germline V gives CDR1 SQVTM, CDR2 ANQGSEA. The CDR3 coding sequence is TGCAGCGTTGTGCAGGTCTTGGGCCATGAGCAGTATTTT. Amino acid sequence: CSVVQVLGHEQYF.

The V call is TRBV30, the J call TRBJ1-5; D gene uncertain. Germline assignment: CDR1 GTSNPN and CDR2 SVGIG (reference sequence). The CDR3 extends over 13 amino acids. The ends were cut back, 2 bases at V and 2 bases at J, with 7 bases in the middle. This CDR3 is CAWSSGGNQPQHF. DNA of the CDR3: TGTGCCTGGAGTTCAGGTGGCAATCAGCCCCAGCATTTT.

This clone was observed a single time. The chain couples TRBV4-1 to TRBJ1-2; 7 nucleotides line up with TRBD1. The CDR3 has 15 amino acids. Germline CDR1 MGHRA, CDR2 YSYEKL. V lost 4 bases, J lost 0 bases, and 5 bases stayed unmatched. The CDR3 region is CASSPGTAANYGYTF. CDR3 bases: TGCGCCAGCAGCCCGGGGACAGCAGCTAACTATGGCTACACCTTC.

This clone was observed a handful of times. V is TRBV16 and J is TRBJ2-7, with 8 bases aligning to TRBD1. J was trimmed by 2 bases and V by 0 bases; bases with no gene match: 3. The CDR3 has 15 residues. In germline, CDR1 is KGHSY, CDR2 FQNENV. The CDR3 spells CASSQSGGQAYEQYF. CDR3 nucleotide sequence: TGTGCCAGCAGCCAATCGGGGGGACAGGCCTACGAGCAGTACTTC.

V usage is TRBV5-6 and J usage is TRBJ2-7; 8 bases fit TRBD2. The CDR3 has 17 residues. CDR1 and CDR2 from the germline V gene are SGHDT and YYEEEE. The V segment lost 4 bases and the J segment 4 bases; nucleotides outside the gene matches: 16. The CDR3 bases are TGTGCCAGCAGCCCCCGAGGTGGCGGGAGGAACGAATACGAGCAGTACTTC. As protein: CASSPRGGGRNEYEQYF.

The CDR3 nucleotides are TGTGCCAGCAGCCAGACTAGCGCCTCCGATACGCAGTATTTT. Translating gives CASSQTSASDTQYF. The rearrangement joins TRBV11-2 to TRBJ2-3, with 8 bases that match TRBD2. The trim removed 5 bases at V and 6 bases at J, leaving 7 bases unmatched. This CDR3 is 14 amino acids long. The germline V gene has CDR1 SGHAT and CDR2 FQNNGV. The variable domain in full, completed from reference TRBV11-2 and TRBJ2-3, reads EAGVAQSPRYKIIEKRQSVAFWCNPISGHATLYWYQQILGQGPKLLIQFQNNGVVDDSQLPKDRFSAERLKGVDSTLKIQPAKLEDSAVYLCASSQTSASDTQYFGPGTRLTVL.

J is TRBJ1-3 and V is TRBV15; D remains unclear. The CDR3 is 16 amino acids. The germline gives CDR1 LNHNV, CDR2 YYDKDF (reference sequence). V was pared by 0 bases and J by 1 base, with 10 bases between. CDR3 region: CATSRDKGLSGNTIYF. CDR3 nucleotide sequence: TGTGCCACCAGCAGAGATAAAGGGCTTTCTGGAAACACCATATATTTT.